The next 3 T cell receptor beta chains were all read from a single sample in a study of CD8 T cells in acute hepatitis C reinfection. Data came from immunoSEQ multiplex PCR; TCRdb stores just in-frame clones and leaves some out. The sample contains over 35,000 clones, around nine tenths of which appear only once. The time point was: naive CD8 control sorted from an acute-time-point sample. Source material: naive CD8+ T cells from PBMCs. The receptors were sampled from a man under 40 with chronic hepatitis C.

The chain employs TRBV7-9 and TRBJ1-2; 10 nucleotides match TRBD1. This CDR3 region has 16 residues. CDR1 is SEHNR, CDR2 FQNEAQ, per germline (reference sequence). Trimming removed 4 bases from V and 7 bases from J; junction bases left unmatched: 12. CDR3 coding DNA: TGTGCCAGCAGCTCGACCCGGGACAGGGGCCCTGGTGGCTACACCTTC. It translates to CASSSTRDRGPGGYTF. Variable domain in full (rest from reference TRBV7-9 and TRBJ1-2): DTGVSQNPRHKITKRGQNVTFRCDPISEHNRLYWYRQTLGQGPEFLTYFQNEAQLEKSRLLSDRFSAERPKGSFSTLEIQRTEQGDSAMYLCASSSTRDRGPGGYTFGSGTRLTVV.

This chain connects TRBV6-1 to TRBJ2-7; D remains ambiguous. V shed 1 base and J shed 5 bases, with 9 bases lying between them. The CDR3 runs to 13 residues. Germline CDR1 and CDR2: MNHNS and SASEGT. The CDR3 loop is CASSEGKVNEQYF. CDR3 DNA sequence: TGTGCCAGCAGTGAAGGGAAGGTCAACGAGCAGTACTTC.

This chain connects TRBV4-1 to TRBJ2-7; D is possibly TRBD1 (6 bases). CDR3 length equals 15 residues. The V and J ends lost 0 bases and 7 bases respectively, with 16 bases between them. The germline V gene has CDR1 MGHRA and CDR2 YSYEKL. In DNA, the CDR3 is TGCGCCAGCAGCCAAGAACCTTTAGGGGGAGATGAGCAGTACTTC. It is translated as CASSQEPLGGDEQYF.